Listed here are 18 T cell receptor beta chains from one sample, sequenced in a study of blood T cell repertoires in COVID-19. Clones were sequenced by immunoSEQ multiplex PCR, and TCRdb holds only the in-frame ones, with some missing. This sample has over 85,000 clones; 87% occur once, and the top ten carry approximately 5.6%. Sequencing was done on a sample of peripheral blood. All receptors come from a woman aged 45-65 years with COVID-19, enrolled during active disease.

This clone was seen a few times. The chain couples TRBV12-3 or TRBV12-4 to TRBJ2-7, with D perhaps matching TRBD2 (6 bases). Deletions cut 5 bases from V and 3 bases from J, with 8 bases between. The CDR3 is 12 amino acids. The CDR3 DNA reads TGTGCCAGCAGTCGGACTATCTACGAGCAGTACTTC. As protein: CASSRTIYEQYF.

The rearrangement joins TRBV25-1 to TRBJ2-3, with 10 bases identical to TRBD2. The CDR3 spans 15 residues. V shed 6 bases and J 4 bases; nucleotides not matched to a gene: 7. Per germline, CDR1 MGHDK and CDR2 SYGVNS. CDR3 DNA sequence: TGTGCCAGCAGGAGAAGCGGGGGGGCGGCAGATACGCAGTATTTT. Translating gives CASRRSGGAADTQYF.

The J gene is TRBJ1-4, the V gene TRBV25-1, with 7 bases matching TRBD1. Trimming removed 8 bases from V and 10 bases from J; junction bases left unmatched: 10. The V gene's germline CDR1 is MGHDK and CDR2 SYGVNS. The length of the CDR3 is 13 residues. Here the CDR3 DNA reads TGTGCCAGCGTAGAACGAGGGGGCGGAAAACTGTTTTTT. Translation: CASVERGGGKLFF.

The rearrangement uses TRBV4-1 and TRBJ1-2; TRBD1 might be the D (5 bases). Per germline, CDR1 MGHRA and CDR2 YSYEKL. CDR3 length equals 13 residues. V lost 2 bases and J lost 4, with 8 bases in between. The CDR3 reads CASSQLGLYGYTF. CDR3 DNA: TGCGCCAGCAGCCAACTGGGGCTCTATGGCTACACCTTC.

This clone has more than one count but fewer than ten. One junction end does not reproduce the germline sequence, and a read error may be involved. CDR3 DNA: TGTGCCAGCGGGAGGCTGACAGGGGGCCTTAGCGATCAGCCCCAGCATTTT. Translating gives CASGRLTGGLSDQPQHF. V and J are TRBV2 and TRBJ1-5; 10 nucleotides line up with TRBD1. The CDR3 is 17 residues long. Germline V CDR1 and CDR2: SNHLY, FYNNEI.

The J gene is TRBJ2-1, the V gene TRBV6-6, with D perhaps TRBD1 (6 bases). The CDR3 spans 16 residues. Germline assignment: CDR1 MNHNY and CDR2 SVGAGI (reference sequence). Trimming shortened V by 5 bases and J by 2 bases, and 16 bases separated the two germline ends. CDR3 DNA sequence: TGTGCCAGCAGTCCCCAGGGGCAAGAAGCCTACAATGAGCAGTTCTTC. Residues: CASSPQGQEAYNEQFF.

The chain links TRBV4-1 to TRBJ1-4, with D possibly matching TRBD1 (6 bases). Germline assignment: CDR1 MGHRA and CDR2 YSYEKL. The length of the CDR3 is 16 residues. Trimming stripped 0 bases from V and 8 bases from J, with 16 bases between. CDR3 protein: CASSQEQNTGWEKLFF. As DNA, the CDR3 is TGCGCCAGCAGCCAAGAACAGAACACAGGGTGGGAAAAACTGTTTTTT.

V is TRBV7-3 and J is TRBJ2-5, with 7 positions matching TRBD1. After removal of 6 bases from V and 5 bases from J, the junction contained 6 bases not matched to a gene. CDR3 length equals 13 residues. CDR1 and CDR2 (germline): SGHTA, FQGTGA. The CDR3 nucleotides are TGTGCCAGCAGTCCGGACAGGCCGGAGACCCAGTACTTC. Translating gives CASSPDRPETQYF.

DNA of the CDR3: TGTGCCAGCACAAAACTACCCTCGGGGACCCAGTACTTC. Protein sequence: CASTKLPSGTQYF. V usage is TRBV2 and J usage is TRBJ2-5; D is uncertain. Looked up from germline, CDR1 is SNHLY and CDR2 is FYNNEI. Between the trimmed V and J ends, which lost 7 bases and 7 bases, there was a span of 16 bases. CDR3 length: 13 residues.

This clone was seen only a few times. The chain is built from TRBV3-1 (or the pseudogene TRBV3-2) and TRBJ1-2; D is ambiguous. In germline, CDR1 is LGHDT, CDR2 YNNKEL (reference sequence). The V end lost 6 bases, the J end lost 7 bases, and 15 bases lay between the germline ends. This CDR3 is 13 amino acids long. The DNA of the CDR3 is TGTGCCAGCAGGAACGAACCGGAGGGTGGCTACACCTTC. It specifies CASRNEPEGGYTF.

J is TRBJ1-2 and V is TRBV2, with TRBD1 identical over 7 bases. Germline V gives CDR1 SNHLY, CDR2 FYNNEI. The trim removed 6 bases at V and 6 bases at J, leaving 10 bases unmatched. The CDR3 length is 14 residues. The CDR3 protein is CASRFQQGQNGYTF. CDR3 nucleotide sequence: TGTGCCAGCAGGTTTCAACAGGGACAGAATGGCTACACCTTC.

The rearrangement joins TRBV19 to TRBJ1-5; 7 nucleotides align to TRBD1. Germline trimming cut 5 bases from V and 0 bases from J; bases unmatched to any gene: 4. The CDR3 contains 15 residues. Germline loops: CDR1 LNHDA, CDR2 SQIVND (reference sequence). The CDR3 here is CASSGRQGSNQPQHF. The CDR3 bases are TGTGCCAGTAGTGGCAGACAGGGTAGCAATCAGCCCCAGCATTTT.

DNA for the CDR3: TGTGCCAGCAGTGTCCTACAGGGCTTTATCTATGGCTACACCTTC. Its translation is CASSVLQGFIYGYTF. The J gene is TRBJ1-2, the V gene TRBV28; D perhaps matches TRBD1 (6 bases). This CDR3 has 15 amino acids. Trimming stripped 5 bases from V and 4 bases from J, with 17 bases between. CDR1 and CDR2 from the germline V gene are MDHEN and SYDVKM.

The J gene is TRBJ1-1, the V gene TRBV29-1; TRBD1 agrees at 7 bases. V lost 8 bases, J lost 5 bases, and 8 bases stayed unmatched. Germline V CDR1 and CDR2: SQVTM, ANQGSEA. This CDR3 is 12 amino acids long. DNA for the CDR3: TGCAGCCAAAGACAGGGTGGGACTGAAGCTTTCTTT. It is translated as CSQRQGGTEAFF.

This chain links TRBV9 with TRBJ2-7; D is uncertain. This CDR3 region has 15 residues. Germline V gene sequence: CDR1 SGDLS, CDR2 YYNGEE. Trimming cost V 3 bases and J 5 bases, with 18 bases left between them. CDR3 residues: CASSGGLRGSHEQYF. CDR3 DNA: TGTGCCAGCAGCGGAGGCCTGAGAGGTTCTCACGAGCAGTACTTC.

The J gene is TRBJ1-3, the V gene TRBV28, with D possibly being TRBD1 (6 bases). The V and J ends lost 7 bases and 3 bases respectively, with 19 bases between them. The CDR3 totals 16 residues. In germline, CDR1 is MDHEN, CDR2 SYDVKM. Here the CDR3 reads CASTSIGGGLGNTIYF. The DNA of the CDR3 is TGTGCCAGCACCTCGATCGGGGGGGGGCTTGGAAACACCATATATTTT.

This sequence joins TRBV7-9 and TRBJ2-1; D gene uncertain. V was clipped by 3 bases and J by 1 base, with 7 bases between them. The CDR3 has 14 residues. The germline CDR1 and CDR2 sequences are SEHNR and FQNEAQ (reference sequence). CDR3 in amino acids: CASSFQVSYNEQFF. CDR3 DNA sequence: TGTGCCAGCAGCTTCCAGGTATCCTACAATGAGCAGTTCTTC.

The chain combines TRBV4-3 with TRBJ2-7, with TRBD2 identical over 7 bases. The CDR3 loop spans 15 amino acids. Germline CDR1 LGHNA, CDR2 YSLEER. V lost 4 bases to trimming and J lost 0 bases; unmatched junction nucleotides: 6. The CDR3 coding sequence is TGCGCCAGCAGCCTTTCTAGCGGCTACTCCTACGAGCAGTACTTC. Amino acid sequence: CASSLSSGYSYEQYF.